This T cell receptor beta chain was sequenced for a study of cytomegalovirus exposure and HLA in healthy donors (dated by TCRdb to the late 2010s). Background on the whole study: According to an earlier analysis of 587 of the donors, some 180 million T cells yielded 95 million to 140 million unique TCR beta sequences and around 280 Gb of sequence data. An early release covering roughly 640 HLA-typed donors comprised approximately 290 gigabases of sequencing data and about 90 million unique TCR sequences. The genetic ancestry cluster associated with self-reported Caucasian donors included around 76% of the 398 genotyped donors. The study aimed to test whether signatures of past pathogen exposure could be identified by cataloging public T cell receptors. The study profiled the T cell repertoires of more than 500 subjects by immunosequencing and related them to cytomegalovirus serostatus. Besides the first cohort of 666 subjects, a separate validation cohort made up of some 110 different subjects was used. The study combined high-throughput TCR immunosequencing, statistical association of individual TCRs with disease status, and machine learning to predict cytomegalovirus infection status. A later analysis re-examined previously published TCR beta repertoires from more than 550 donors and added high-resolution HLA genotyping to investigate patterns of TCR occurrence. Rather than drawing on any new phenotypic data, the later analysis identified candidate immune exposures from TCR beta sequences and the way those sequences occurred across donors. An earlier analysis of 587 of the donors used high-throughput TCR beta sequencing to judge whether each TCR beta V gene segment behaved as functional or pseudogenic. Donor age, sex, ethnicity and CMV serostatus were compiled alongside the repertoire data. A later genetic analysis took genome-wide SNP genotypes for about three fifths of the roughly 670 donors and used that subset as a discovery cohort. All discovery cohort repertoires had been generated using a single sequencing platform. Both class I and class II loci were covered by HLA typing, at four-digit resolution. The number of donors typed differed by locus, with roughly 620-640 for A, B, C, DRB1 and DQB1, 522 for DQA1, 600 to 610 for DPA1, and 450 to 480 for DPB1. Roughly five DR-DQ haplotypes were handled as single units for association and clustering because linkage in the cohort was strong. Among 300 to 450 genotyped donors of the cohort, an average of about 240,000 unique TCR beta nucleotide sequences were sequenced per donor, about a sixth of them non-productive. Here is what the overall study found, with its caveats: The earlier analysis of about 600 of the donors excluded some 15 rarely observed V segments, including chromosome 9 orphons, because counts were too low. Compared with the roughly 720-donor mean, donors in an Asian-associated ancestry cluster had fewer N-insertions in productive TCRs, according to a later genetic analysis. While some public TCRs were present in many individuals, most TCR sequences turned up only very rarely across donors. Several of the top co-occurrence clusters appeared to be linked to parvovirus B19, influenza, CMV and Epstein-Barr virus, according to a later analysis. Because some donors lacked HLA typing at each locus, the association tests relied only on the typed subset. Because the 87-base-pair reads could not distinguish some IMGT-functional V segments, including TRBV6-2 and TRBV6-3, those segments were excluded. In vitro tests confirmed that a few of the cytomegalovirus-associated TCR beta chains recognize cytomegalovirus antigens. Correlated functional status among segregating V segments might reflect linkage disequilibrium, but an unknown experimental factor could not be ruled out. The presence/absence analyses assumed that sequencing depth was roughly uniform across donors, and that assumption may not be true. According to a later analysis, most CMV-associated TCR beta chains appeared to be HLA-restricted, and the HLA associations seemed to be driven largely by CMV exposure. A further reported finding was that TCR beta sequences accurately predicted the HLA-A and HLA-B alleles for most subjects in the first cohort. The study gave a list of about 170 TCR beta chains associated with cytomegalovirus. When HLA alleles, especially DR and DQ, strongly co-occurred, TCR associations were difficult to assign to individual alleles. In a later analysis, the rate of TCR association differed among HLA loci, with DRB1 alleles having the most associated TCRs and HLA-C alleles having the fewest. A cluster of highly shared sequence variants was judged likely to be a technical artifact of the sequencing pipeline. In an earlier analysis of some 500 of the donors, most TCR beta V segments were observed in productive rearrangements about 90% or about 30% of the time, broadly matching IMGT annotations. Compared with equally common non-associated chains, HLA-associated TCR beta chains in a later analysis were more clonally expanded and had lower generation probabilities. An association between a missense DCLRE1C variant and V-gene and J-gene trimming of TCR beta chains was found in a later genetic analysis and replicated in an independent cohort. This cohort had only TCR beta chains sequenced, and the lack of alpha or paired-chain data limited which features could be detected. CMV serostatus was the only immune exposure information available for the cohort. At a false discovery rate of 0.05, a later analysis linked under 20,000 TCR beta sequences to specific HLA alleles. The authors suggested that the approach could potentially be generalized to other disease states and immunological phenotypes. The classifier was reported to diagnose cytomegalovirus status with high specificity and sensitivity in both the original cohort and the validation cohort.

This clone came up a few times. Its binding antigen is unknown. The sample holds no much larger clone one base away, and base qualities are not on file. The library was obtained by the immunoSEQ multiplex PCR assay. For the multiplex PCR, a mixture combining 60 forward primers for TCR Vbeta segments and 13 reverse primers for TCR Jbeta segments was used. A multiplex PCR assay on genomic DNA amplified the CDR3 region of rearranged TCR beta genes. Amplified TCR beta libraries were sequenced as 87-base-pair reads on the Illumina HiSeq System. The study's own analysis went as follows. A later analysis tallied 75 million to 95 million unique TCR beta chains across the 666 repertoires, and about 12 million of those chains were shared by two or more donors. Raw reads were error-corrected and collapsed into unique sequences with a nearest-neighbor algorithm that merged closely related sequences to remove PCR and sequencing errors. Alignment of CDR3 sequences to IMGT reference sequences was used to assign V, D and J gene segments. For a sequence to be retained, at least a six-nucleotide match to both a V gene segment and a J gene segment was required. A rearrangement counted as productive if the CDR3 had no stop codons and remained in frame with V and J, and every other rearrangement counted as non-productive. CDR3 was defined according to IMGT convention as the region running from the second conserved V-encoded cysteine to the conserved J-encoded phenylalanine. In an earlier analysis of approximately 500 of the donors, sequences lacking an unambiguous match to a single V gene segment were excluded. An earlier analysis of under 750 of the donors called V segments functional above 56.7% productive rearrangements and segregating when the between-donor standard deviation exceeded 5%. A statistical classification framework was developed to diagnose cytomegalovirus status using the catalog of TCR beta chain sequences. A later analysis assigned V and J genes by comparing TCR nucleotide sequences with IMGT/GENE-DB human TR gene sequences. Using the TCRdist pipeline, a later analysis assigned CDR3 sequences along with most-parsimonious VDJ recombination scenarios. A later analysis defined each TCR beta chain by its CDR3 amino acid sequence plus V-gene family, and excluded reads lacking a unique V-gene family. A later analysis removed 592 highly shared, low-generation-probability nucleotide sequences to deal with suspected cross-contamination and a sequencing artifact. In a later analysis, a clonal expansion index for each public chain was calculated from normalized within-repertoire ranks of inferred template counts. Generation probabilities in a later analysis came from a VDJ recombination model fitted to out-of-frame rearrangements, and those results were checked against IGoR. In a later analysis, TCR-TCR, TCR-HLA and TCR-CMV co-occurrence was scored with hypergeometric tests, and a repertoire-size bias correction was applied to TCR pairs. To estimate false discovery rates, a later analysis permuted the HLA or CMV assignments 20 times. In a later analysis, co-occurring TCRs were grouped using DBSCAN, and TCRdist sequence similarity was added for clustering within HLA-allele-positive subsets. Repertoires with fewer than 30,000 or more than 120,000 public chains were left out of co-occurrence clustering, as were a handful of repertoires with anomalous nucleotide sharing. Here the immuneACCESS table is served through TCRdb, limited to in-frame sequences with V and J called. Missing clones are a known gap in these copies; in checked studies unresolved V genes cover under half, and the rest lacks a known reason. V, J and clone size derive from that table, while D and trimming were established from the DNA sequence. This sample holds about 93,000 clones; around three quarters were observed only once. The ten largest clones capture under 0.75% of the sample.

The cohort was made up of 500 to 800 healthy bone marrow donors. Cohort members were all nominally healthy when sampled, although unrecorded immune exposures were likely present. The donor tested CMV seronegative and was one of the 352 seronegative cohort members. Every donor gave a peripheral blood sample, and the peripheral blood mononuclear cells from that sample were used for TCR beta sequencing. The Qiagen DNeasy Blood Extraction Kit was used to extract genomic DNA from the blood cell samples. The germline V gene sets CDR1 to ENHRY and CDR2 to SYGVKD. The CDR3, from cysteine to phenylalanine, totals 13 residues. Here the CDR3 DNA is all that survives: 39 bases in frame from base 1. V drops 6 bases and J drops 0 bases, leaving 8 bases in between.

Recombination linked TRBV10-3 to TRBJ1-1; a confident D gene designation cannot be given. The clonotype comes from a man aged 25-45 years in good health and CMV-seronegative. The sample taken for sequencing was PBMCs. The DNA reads TGTGCCATCAGCCCCGAGGTGAACACTGAAGCTTTCTTT. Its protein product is CAISPEVNTEAFF.